The 8 T cell receptor beta chains presented below share a single source sample, sequenced in a study of CD8+ T cells in alopecia areata. Sequencing templates came from extracted RNA that was reverse transcribed into cDNA. Sequencing was performed with immunoSEQ multiplex PCR; in TCRdb, only in-frame clones are kept and a portion is missing. The sample lists 80,000 to 100,000 clones, around 45% occurring once. Sequenced sample: CD4+ T cells sorted from blood. The receptors were sampled from a human donor with alopecia areata.

The table lists this clone with a count of one. V is TRBV27 and J is TRBJ2-3, with 8 bases fitting TRBD2. The length of the CDR3 is 15 residues. Per the germline V gene, CDR1 is MNHEY and CDR2 is SMNVEV (reference sequence). After removal of 4 bases from V and 4 bases from J, the junction contained 7 bases not matched to a gene. Here the CDR3 DNA reads TGTGCCAGCAGTTCAGCGGGGGCGGGGGCAGATACGCAGTATTTT. Translating it yields CASSSAGAGADTQYF.

CDR3 sequence: CASSPRATSYEQYF. CDR3 sequence (DNA): TGTGCCAGCAGCCCTCGTGCAACATCCTACGAGCAGTACTTC. J is TRBJ2-7 and V is TRBV7-8; D is unclear. Germline-derived CDR1 and CDR2 are SGHVS and FQNEAQ. This CDR3 is built from 14 residues. The V and J ends lost 5 bases and 1 base respectively, with 12 bases between them.

This clone was detected only a few times. The chain couples TRBV29-1 to TRBJ1-2; possibly TRBD1 for D (5 bases). V lost 3 bases to trimming and J lost 7 bases, with 12 bases between them. Germline V CDR1 and CDR2: SQVTM, ANQGSEA. CDR3 size: 12 residues. In DNA form, the CDR3 reads TGCAGCGTTGAGCGCAGGGTTGGTGGCTACACCTTC. Amino acid sequence: CSVERRVGGYTF.

The V gene is TRBV18, the J gene TRBJ2-1, with D maybe TRBD1 (5 bases). Germline-derived CDR1 and CDR2 are KGHSH and LQKENI. The germline V and J ends were trimmed by 3 bases and 9 bases, with 21 bases remaining between them. This CDR3 is 16 amino acids long. The CDR3 sequence is CASSPRQRGIRGEQFF. The CDR3, as DNA: TGTGCCAGCTCACCTAGGCAGCGAGGAATTAGGGGTGAGCAGTTCTTC.

This clone was picked up a small number of times. J is TRBJ2-1 and V is TRBV14; 8 bases are a match to TRBD2. Germline-derived CDR1 and CDR2 are SGHDN and FVKESK. The CDR3 has 13 amino acids. V lost 5 bases to trimming and J lost 6 bases; unmatched junction nucleotides: 3. The CDR3, as DNA: TGTGCCAGCAGCGGGACTAGGGGCAATGAGCAGTTCTTC. As protein: CASSGTRGNEQFF.

This clone showed up just a few times. V usage is TRBV7-3 and J usage is TRBJ1-2; D gene ambiguous. V lost 5 bases to trimming and J lost 3 bases, with 10 bases between them. Germline lookup yields CDR1 SGHTA and CDR2 FQGTGA. The CDR3 sequence is 13 residues long. This CDR3 is CASSPDQHYGYTF. The CDR3, as DNA: TGTGCCAGCAGCCCAGACCAACACTATGGCTACACCTTC.

This clone was seen only a few times. The rearrangement links TRBV2 to TRBJ2-3, with 9 positions matching TRBD2. V lost 6 bases and J lost 2; bases outside the gene matches: 9. The CDR3 covers 16 residues. Germline assignment: CDR1 SNHLY and CDR2 FYNNEI. CDR3 sequence reads: CASSPGGGVITDTQYF. The CDR3 DNA follows: TGTGCCAGCAGCCCCGGCGGGGGGGTGATCACAGATACGCAGTATTTT.

This sequence joins TRBV7-8 and TRBJ2-1; D is unclear. The germline V gene has CDR1 SGHVS and CDR2 FQNEAQ. V lost 5 bases and J lost 10, with 9 bases in between. This CDR3 comprises 11 residues. In DNA, the CDR3 is TGTGCCAGCAGCCCCATGGACGAGCAGTTCTTC. This sequence encodes CASSPMDEQFF.